This T cell receptor beta chain was observed in a study of blood T cells in healthy people across ages. Ten or more counts support this clonotype. The antigen is not known. Isolation of PBMCs gave at least 6.5 million cells per sample. Study findings and constraints: Whereas aged donors had fewer naive CD4+ cells, long-lived donors had more of them and higher diversity.

PCR was performed a second time for roughly 7 to 11 cycles using a sample-barcoded 5' primer and a J-beta primer mix. TCRdb itself ran the 5' RACE reads through MiXCR, one entry per CDR3 protein. Of approximately 810,000 distinct CDR3 sequences listed, around 28% are singletons. The CDR3 sequence is 10 residues long. The germline V gene has CDR1 LGHNA and CDR2 YNFKEQ. V was trimmed by 8 bases and J by 5 bases, leaving 4 bases between them. The chain is built from TRBV4-2 and TRBJ2-1, with D unresolved. Sequencing was carried out using blood. The receptor was derived from a woman of 80 years or more in good health. The CDR3 sequence: CASRNNEQFF. The CDR3 DNA follows: TGTGCCAGCCGAAACAATGAGCAGTTCTTC.